This entry is about one T cell receptor beta chain. Its antigen is undetermined. This entry belongs to a study of shared clonotypes between healthy human individuals. The study, taken as a whole, reports: Clonotype sharing among donors, it was expected, would be affected by sequencing depth.

At the deep level, the assay was run. The authors distributed each subset's genomic DNA evenly over several immunoSEQ plates. Assay: immunoSEQ multiplex PCR; the TCRdb copy retains only in-frame clones and omits some. Of around 2.1 million clones in the sample, under 95% were seen once. Looked up from germline, CDR1 is SGHAT and CDR2 is FQNNGV. The CDR3 consists of 17 residues. V was cut by 1 base and J by 0 bases, with 12 bases left in between. Terminally differentiated effector memory CD45RA+ cells were excluded from the naive CD8 cells, which were CD45RO-negative and positively selected for CCR7. The healthy adult donors were HIV-negative and reported no recent acute infections or vaccinations.

The clonotype was recovered from a man aged 18-30 years in good health. Some clones in this sample may be carry-over from other donors' samples. The sample taken for sequencing was naive CD8+ T cells from PBMCs. The V and J genes are TRBV11-2 and TRBJ2-2; tentative D call: TRBD2 (7 bases). The CDR3, as DNA: TGTGCCAGCAGCTTAGCGGGGGCGGGAGCGAACACCGGGGAGCTGTTTTTT. It is translated as CASSLAGAGANTGELFF.